This T cell receptor beta chain was identified during a study of blood T cell repertoires in COVID-19. The germline V gene has CDR1 SNHLY and CDR2 FYNNEI. The CDR3 contains 13 residues. V gave up 10 bases and J gave up 3 bases; unmatched junction bases: 6. Only in-frame clones appear in the TCRdb table, and some are missing; sequencing was by immunoSEQ multiplex PCR. The data contain about 250,000 clones, around 84% of them singletons. Participants were aged 18 to 89 years, lived in roughly 23 US areas, and enrolled virtually. The V and J genes are TRBV2 and TRBJ2-1, with TRBD2 matching over 7 bases. The clonotype comes from a middle-aged man who had recovered from COVID-19. Sequencing was done on a sample of PBMCs or T cells enriched from blood (not recorded which). The CDR3 sequence: CAILASGYNEQFF. In nucleotides, the CDR3 is TGTGCCATCCTGGCTAGCGGCTACAATGAGCAGTTCTTC.